The rows below give T cell receptor beta chains drawn from one sample of a study of blood T cell repertoires in COVID-19. The method was immunoSEQ multiplex PCR; TCRdb's version includes in-frame clones alone and lacks a portion of them. The table has 150,000 to 200,000 clones, roughly three quarters seen once. Sequenced: PBMCs or T cells enriched from blood (not recorded which). The source is a woman aged 45 to 65 with acute COVID-19. The CDR3 runs from the conserved cysteine through the conserved F or W. The listing skips clone size in some rows; elsewhere it reads once, few, many or a size class.

>TRBV30|13|.|TRBJ1-2
CAWSVRGTYGYTF
>TRBV19|15|.|TRBJ1-1
CASSPLAGADTEAFF
>TRBV7-9|14|.|TRBJ1-3
CASREGGEGNTIYF
>TRBV28|14|.|TRBJ1-1
CASSTQGKRAEAFF
>TRBV11-2|15|.|TRBJ2-2
CASSSYQGAGGELFF
>TRBV3-1/TRBV3-2|16|.|TRBJ2-3
CASSGTASSSTDTQYF
>TRBV3-1/TRBV3-2|15|.|TRBJ2-3
CASSRSGGGTDTQYF
>TRBV7-2|17|.|TRBJ1-2
CASSLDERQGTRFGYTF
>TRBV7-2|14|few|TRBJ2-1
CASSFGGSYNEQFF
>TRBV6-5|14|.|TRBJ1-2
CASSFLQGIYGYTF
>TRBV19|14|.|TRBJ1-3
CASSRQALGNTIYF
>TRBV21-1|15|.|TRBJ1-6
CASTDRDSYNSPLHF
>TRBV4-3|16|.|TRBJ1-4
CASSQAGTQGREKLFF
>TRBV5-1|16|.|TRBJ2-2
CASSLDAVANTGELFF
>TRBV24-1|14|.|TRBJ2-1
CATSAGGSYNEQFF
>TRBV3-1/TRBV3-2|14|.|TRBJ1-1
CASSQTVANTEAFF
>TRBV5-1|15|.|TRBJ1-5
CASRPGGTSNQPQHF
>TRBV7-3|14|.|TRBJ2-5
CASSFGGAQETQYF
>TRBV28|11|.|TRBJ1-2
CASRGPYGYTF
>TRBV7-9|14|.|TRBJ1-1
CASSLLDRRSEAFF
>TRBV9|17|.|TRBJ2-2
CASSVGGGLAGTGELFF
>TRBV18|18|.|TRBJ1-5
CASSPFPRVVGGNQPQHF
>TRBV6-1|15|.|TRBJ1-5
CASSEAQGDNQPQHF
>TRBV7-9|18|few|TRBJ1-1
CASSLVEDRGYSNTEAFF
>TRBV3-1/TRBV3-2|12|.|TRBJ1-4
CASSQGQLKLFF
>TRBV6-5|15|once|TRBJ2-1
CASSYEGLLSNEQFF
>TRBV29-1|12|.|TRBJ2-5
CSVRDREETQYF
>TRBV19|14|few|TRBJ2-1
CASSIQGTYNEQFF
>TRBV10-3|15|.|TRBJ2-3
CAISVGGGISDTQYF
>TRBV4-3|13|.|TRBJ1-2
CASGDAGVYGYTF